Below are 8 T cell receptor beta chains sequenced from a single sample in a study of T cell responses to AZD1222 COVID-19 vaccine. Sequencing was performed with immunoSEQ multiplex PCR; in TCRdb, only in-frame clones are kept and a portion is missing. Of fewer than 150,000 clones in the sample, roughly 89% were seen once. Sequencing used peripheral blood, obtained on day 0 of AZD1222 vaccination. Receptors originate from an adult in good health.

The V and J genes are TRBV9 and TRBJ1-1; D is undetermined. V gave up 0 bases and J gave up 9 bases, with 12 bases separating them. The CDR3 has 13 amino acids. Germline V CDR1 and CDR2: SGDLS, YYNGEE. The CDR3 spells CASSVGSASQAFF. The DNA for the CDR3 is TGTGCCAGCAGCGTAGGGTCAGCATCGCAAGCTTTCTTT.

V is TRBV30 and J is TRBJ2-3, with 7 bases identical to TRBD2. The V and J ends lost 5 bases and 6 bases, in that order; junction bases with no gene match: 5. Germline V gene data show CDR1 as GTSNPN and CDR2 as SVGIG (reference sequence). CDR3 length: 12 residues. Here the CDR3 DNA reads TGTGCCTGGCGACCCGGGGGGGATACGCAGTATTTT. Translated, it gives CAWRPGGDTQYF.

The chain employs TRBV5-4 and TRBJ2-7; 10 bases map to TRBD1. The CDR3 consists of 13 residues. Germline V gene lookup returns CDR1 SGHNT and CDR2 YYREEE (reference sequence). V was pared by 4 bases and J by 6 bases, with 4 bases of the junction left unmatched. This chain's CDR3 is CASSPGQGFEQYF. CDR3 in DNA: TGTGCCAGCAGCCCGGGACAGGGGTTCGAGCAGTACTTC. The whole variable domain, remainder taken from reference TRBV5-4 and TRBJ2-7, is ETGVTQSPTHLIKTRGQQVTLRCSSQSGHNTVSWYQQALGQGPQFIFQYYREEENGRGNFPPRFSGLQFPNYSSELNVNALELDDSALYLCASSPGQGFEQYFGPGTRLTVT.

This clone turned up a few times. The rearrangement links TRBV12-3 or TRBV12-4 to TRBJ1-3; maybe TRBD1 (5 bases). The CDR3 spans 13 residues. The CDR3 loop reads CDKGSSSGNTIYF. The CDR3 DNA reads as TGTGATAAGGGGTCGTCCTCTGGAAACACCATATATTTT.

The gene calls are TRBV5-8 and TRBJ2-1; maybe TRBD2 (6 bases). V was cut by 4 bases and J by 5 bases, with 25 bases left in between. The CDR3 runs to 18 residues. The V gene's germline CDR1 is SGHTS and CDR2 YDEGEE. The CDR3 is CASSPMEGTMRINNEQFF. CDR3 DNA: TGTGCCAGCAGCCCGATGGAGGGCACCATGAGGATAAACAATGAGCAGTTCTTC.

The chain carries TRBV29-1 and TRBJ2-7; D might be TRBD2 (6 bases). V was clipped by 6 bases and J by 4 bases, with 7 bases between them. The CDR3 is 10 amino acids. Germline V gene sequence: CDR1 SQVTM, CDR2 ANQGSEA. CDR3 bases: TGCAGCGTGCGGGATTACGAGCAGTACTTC. Translated, it gives CSVRDYEQYF.

This chain joins TRBV7-2 and TRBJ2-3, with 8 bases that match TRBD1. Germline values: CDR1 SGHTA, CDR2 FQGNSA. This CDR3 has 14 amino acids. V shed 5 bases and J 4 bases; nucleotides not matched to a gene: 5. CDR3 residues: CASSLRQGSDTQYF. DNA for the CDR3: TGTGCCAGCAGCCTACGACAGGGGTCAGATACGCAGTATTTT.

V usage is TRBV5-1 and J usage is TRBJ2-1; TRBD2 matches at 7 bases. After removal of 0 bases from V and 2 bases from J, the junction contained 5 bases not matched to a gene. The germline V gene has CDR1 SGHRS and CDR2 YFSETQ. The CDR3 extends over 16 amino acids. CDR3 protein: CASSLASGGTYNEQFF. The CDR3, as DNA: TGCGCCAGCAGCTTGGCCTCGGGGGGTACCTACAATGAGCAGTTCTTC.